The 32 T cell receptor beta chains reported below all come from one sample, sequenced in a study of beta chain features in type 1 diabetes. cDNA synthesis used the whole RNA isolate, giving expressed TCRB sequences. The assay was immunoSEQ multiplex PCR, and TCRdb's table has in-frame clones only and misses some. This table holds under 850,000 clones, roughly 13% found once. Whole-study findings and limits: Shorter TCRB CDR3s, moderately but significantly so, were found in Type 1 diabetes patients in all four CD4+ subsets.

No antigen is known for these receptors. Source material: naive CD4+ T cells from blood. The receptors were sampled from a young man with type 1 diabetes.

This clone was observed a few times. V gene TRBV29-1 combines with J gene TRBJ1-1; D unclear. Germline CDR1 is SQVTM and CDR2 is ANQGSEA. The V gene lost 7 bases and the J gene lost 2 bases, with 8 bases spanning the gap. There are 11 residues in the CDR3. The CDR3 region is CSGTVNTEAFF. The DNA for the CDR3 is TGCAGCGGGACGGTAAACACTGAAGCTTTCTTT.

This clone was counted between two and nine times. The chain recombines TRBV7-3 with TRBJ2-1, with TRBD2 matching 8 bases. Unmatched junction bases numbered 1, after V lost 2 bases and J lost 10 bases. CDR1 SGHTA and CDR2 FQGTGA come from the germline V gene. The CDR3 sequence is 12 residues long. Here the CDR3 reads CASSLAGGEQFF. CDR3 in DNA: TGTGCCAGCAGCTTAGCGGGGGGCGAGCAGTTCTTC. The variable domain in full, completed from reference TRBV7-3 and TRBJ2-1, reads GAGVSQTPSNKVTEKGKYVELRCDPISGHTALYWYRQSLGQGPEFLIYFQGTGAADDSGLPNDRFFAVRPEGSVSTLKIQRTERGDSAVYLCASSLAGGEQFFGPGTRLTVL.

This clone was counted a few times. The rearrangement joins TRBV6-5 to TRBJ1-2; 8 bases are a match to TRBD1. V was clipped by 7 bases and J by 8 bases; unmatched bases: 6. The CDR3 is 12 residues long. Germline V CDR1 and CDR2: MNHEY, SVGAGI. The CDR3 here is CASTDRGEGYTF. For the CDR3, the DNA is TGTGCCAGCACAGACAGGGGAGAAGGCTACACCTTC.

This clone was counted between two and nine times. J is TRBJ2-7 and V is TRBV30, with D maybe TRBD1 (6 bases). V was cut by 3 bases and J by 4 bases, with 13 bases left in between. The CDR3 contains 13 residues. Germline CDR1 GTSNPN, CDR2 SVGIG (reference sequence). The DNA of the CDR3 is TGTGCCTGGAGGGGCAGGGGTTCGTACGAGCAGTACTTC. This sequence encodes CAWRGRGSYEQYF. The full variable domain, rest sourced from reference TRBV30 and TRBJ2-7, is SQTIHQWPATLVQPVGSPLSLECTVEGTSNPNLYWYRQAAGRGLQLLFYSVGIGQISSEVPQNLSASRPQDRQFILSSKKLLLSDSGFYLCAWRGRGSYEQYFGPGTRLTVT.

Comments on this clone: This specimen includes other DNA sequences encoding the same CDR3. The chain combines TRBV5-1 with TRBJ1-1, with a weak D call TRBD1 (6 bases). Per germline, CDR1 SGHRS and CDR2 YFSETQ. Trimming cost V 0 bases and J 6 bases, with 6 bases left between them. There are 12 residues in the CDR3. The CDR3 region has the DNA TGCGCCAGCAGCTTGGAGGGGGCTGAAGCTTTCTTT. Amino acid sequence: CASSLEGAEAFF.

The CDR3 sequence: CASSPYGGRDNEQFF. The CDR3, as DNA: TGTGCCAGCAGCCCATATGGGGGGCGCGACAATGAGCAGTTCTTC. The chain carries TRBV7-6 and TRBJ2-1; D may correspond to TRBD1 or TRBD2 (6 bases each). CDR3 length: 15 amino acids. V was cut by 5 bases and J by 5 bases, with 16 bases left in between. Germline values: CDR1 SGHVS, CDR2 FNYEAQ.

The chain recombines TRBV19 with TRBJ2-3; D could derive from TRBD1 or TRBD2 (5 bases each). The CDR3 has 16 residues. The V end was cut by 8 bases, the J end by 2 bases, with 20 bases between. CDR1 and CDR2 (germline): LNHDA, SQIVND (reference sequence). The CDR3: CASPRGQGPNTDTQYF. In DNA form, the CDR3 reads TGTGCCAGTCCACGGGGCCAAGGACCCAACACAGATACGCAGTATTTT. Variable domain in full (rest from reference TRBV19 and TRBJ2-3): DGGITQSPKYLFRKEGQNVTLSCEQNLNHDAMYWYRQDPGQGLRLIYYSQIVNDFQKGDIAEGYSVSREKKESFPLTVTSAQKNPTAFYLCASPRGQGPNTDTQYFGPGTRLTVL.

The V call is TRBV7-2, the J call TRBJ2-6; 7 bases match TRBD1. Losses at the gene ends were 1 base for V and 0 bases for J; bases not matched to a gene: 6. The CDR3 is made up of 18 amino acids. Germline CDR1 reads SGHTA; CDR2 reads FQGNSA. The CDR3 DNA sequence: TGTGCCAGCAGCTTAGGTCTGGACAGGAGCTCTGGGGCCAACGTCCTGACTTTC. This codes for CASSLGLDRSSGANVLTF. The entire variable domain, with the rest obtained from reference TRBV7-2 and TRBJ2-6, is as follows: GAGVSQSPSNKVTEKGKDVELRCDPISGHTALYWYRQSLGQGLEFLIYFQGNSAPDKSGLPSDRFSAERTGGSVSTLTIQRTQQEDSAVYLCASSLGLDRSSGANVLTFGAGSRLTVL.

This clone was seen more than once but under ten times. The V gene is TRBV14, the J gene TRBJ1-3; D ambiguous. Germline assignment: CDR1 SGHDN and CDR2 FVKESK. V dropped 2 bases and J dropped 0 bases, with 5 bases sitting between them. The CDR3 covers 14 residues. The chain's CDR3 is CASSQTFSGNTIYF. The CDR3 nucleotides read TGTGCCAGCAGCCAAACTTTCTCTGGAAACACCATATATTTT.

The chain employs TRBV29-1 and TRBJ2-5; 11 bases fit TRBD1. This CDR3 is 14 amino acids long. Unmatched junction bases numbered 5, after V lost 4 bases and J lost 4 bases. CDR1 and CDR2 (germline): SQVTM, ANQGSEA. CDR3 region: CSVVSGTGGETQYF. CDR3 DNA: TGCAGCGTTGTAAGTGGGACAGGGGGAGAGACCCAGTACTTC.

A few counts support this clone. At the DNA level, this CDR3 is encoded by other sequences in the same sample as well. This rearrangement joins TRBV10-3 to TRBJ2-2; TRBD1 aligns across 7 bases. V lost 0 bases to trimming and J lost 1 base; unmatched junction nucleotides: 2. The CDR3 consists of 16 residues. Germline V gene data show CDR1 as ENHRY and CDR2 as SYGVKD. In nucleotides, the CDR3 is TGTGCCATCAGTGAGTCTGGGACAGTGAACACCGGGGAGCTGTTTTTT. Amino acid sequence: CAISESGTVNTGELFF.

The V gene is TRBV30, the J gene TRBJ1-5; D call uncertain. The V end lost 2 bases, the J end lost 6 bases, and 8 bases lay between the germline ends. The CDR3 has 12 amino acids. The germline CDR1 and CDR2 sequences are GTSNPN and SVGIG (reference sequence). The CDR3 DNA is TGTGCCTGGAGTTTGCGGGGTCAGCCCCAGCATTTT. Encoded protein: CAWSLRGQPQHF.

This clone was detected a few times. The chain carries TRBV30 and TRBJ2-2; D possibly uses TRBD1 or TRBD2 (6 bases each). CDR3 length: 15 residues. CDR1 GTSNPN and CDR2 SVGIG come from the germline V gene (reference sequence). V lost 0 bases to trimming and J lost 3 bases, with 11 bases between them. The CDR3: CAWSVGGTHTGELFF. CDR3 DNA sequence: TGTGCCTGGAGTGTAGGGGGGACCCACACCGGGGAGCTGTTTTTT.

This clone turned up a few times. The rearrangement uses TRBV2 and TRBJ2-1, with D perhaps TRBD2 (5 bases). Germline-derived CDR1 and CDR2 are SNHLY and FYNNEI. V dropped 5 bases and J dropped 5 bases, with 10 bases sitting between them. The length of the CDR3 is 13 residues. As DNA, the CDR3 is TGTGCCAGCAGTATATTCGGGGACAATGAGCAGTTCTTC. Protein: CASSIFGDNEQFF.

The sample holds a few counts of this clone. The chain has TRBV5-1 and TRBJ2-7; 7 nucleotides line up with TRBD1. The V gene's germline CDR1 is SGHRS and CDR2 YFSETQ. J gave up 2 bases and V 0 bases, and 8 bases lay outside the gene matches. The CDR3 is made up of 16 amino acids. Here the CDR3 reads CASSLAADRVPYEQYF. In DNA form, the CDR3 reads TGCGCCAGCAGCTTGGCTGCCGACAGGGTCCCCTACGAGCAGTACTTC.

This clone was recorded a few times. The J gene is TRBJ1-2, the V gene TRBV7-2; 11 positions match TRBD1. The germline V gene encodes CDR1 SGHTA and CDR2 FQGNSA. The V segment lost 5 bases and the J segment 2 bases; nucleotides outside the gene matches: 4. The CDR3 is 15 residues long. The CDR3 here is CASSARTGGNYGYTF. The CDR3 region has the DNA TGTGCCAGCAGCGCCAGGACAGGGGGCAACTATGGCTACACCTTC.

This sequence joins TRBV5-1 and TRBJ1-1, with no clear D. The CDR3 covers 15 residues. Between the trimmed V and J ends, which lost 1 base and 5 bases, there was a span of 15 bases. From germline, CDR1 is SGHRS and CDR2 YFSETQ. CDR3 protein: CASSLLGEMGTEAFF. The CDR3 DNA is TGCGCCAGCAGCTTGCTAGGAGAGATGGGGACTGAAGCTTTCTTT.

This clone has more than one count but fewer than ten. Other nucleotide sequences from this sample produce the same CDR3. The V call is TRBV30, the J call TRBJ2-7; no clear D. Germline V gives CDR1 GTSNPN, CDR2 SVGIG (reference sequence). The CDR3 contains 12 residues. Trimming shortened V by 1 base and J by 2 bases, and 6 bases separated the two germline ends. The CDR3 nucleotides read TGTGCCTGGAGTGGGTCCACCTACGAGCAGTACTTC. As protein: CAWSGSTYEQYF.

This clone was found a few times. Additional DNA sequences in this sample encode the identical CDR3. The genes are TRBV19 and TRBJ2-1; D uncertain. Trimming stripped 5 bases from V and 0 bases from J, with 5 bases between. Germline assignment: CDR1 LNHDA and CDR2 SQIVND (reference sequence). This CDR3 contains 13 residues. The CDR3 sequence is CASSPGSYNEQFF. The CDR3, as DNA: TGTGCCAGTAGTCCCGGCTCCTACAATGAGCAGTTCTTC.

This clone came up a few times. The chain links TRBV6-5 to TRBJ2-5; D unresolved. CDR1 is MNHEY and CDR2 is SVGAGI in the germline V gene. The CDR3 is 12 amino acids. V was pared by 5 bases and J by 0 bases, with 4 bases between. The chain's CDR3 is CASSRYQETQYF. For the CDR3, the DNA is TGTGCCAGCAGTCGGTACCAAGAGACCCAGTACTTC.

The chain recombines TRBV9 with TRBJ1-6; 7 nucleotides align to TRBD1. J lost 7 bases, V lost 4 bases, and 11 bases had no gene match. CDR1 and CDR2 (germline): SGDLS, YYNGEE. This CDR3 is 16 amino acids long. CDR3 nucleotides: TGTGCCAGCAGCACACGCACCGGGACAGACAATTCACCCCTCCACTTT. Translating it yields CASSTRTGTDNSPLHF. The whole variable domain, remainder taken from reference TRBV9 and TRBJ1-6, is DSGVTQTPKHLITATGQRVTLRCSPRSGDLSVYWYQQSLDQGLQFLIQYYNGEERAKGNILERFSAQQFPDLHSELNLSSLELGDSALYFCASSTRTGTDNSPLHFGNGTRLTVT.

This clone was seen more than once but under ten times. The genes are TRBV29-1 and TRBJ1-4; 11 positions match TRBD1. Germline V gene sequence: CDR1 SQVTM, CDR2 ANQGSEA. The trim removed 7 bases at V and 7 bases at J, leaving 5 bases unmatched. CDR3 length equals 13 residues. Here the CDR3 reads CSAAGTGGEKLFF. The CDR3 DNA sequence: TGCAGCGCCGCCGGGACAGGGGGTGAAAAACTGTTTTTT. The full variable domain, its missing parts supplied by reference TRBV29-1 and TRBJ1-4, is SAVISQKPSRDICQRGTSLTIQCQVDSQVTMMFWYRQQPGQSLTLIATANQGSEATYESGFVIDKFPISRPNLTFSTLTVSNMSPEDSSIYLCSAAGTGGEKLFFGSGTQLSVL.

This rearrangement joins TRBV5-4 to TRBJ1-2; D is undetermined. With 2 bases removed from V and 5 bases from J, the gap between germline ends came to 7 bases. Germline assignment: CDR1 SGHNT and CDR2 YYREEE (reference sequence). The CDR3 has 12 amino acids. CDR3 amino acids: CASSFQTYGYTF. The CDR3 DNA sequence: TGTGCCAGCAGCTTCCAGACTTATGGCTACACCTTC.

This clone has more than one count but fewer than ten. In the same sample, other DNA sequences code for this CDR3. In nucleotides, the CDR3 is TGCAGCGTTGATAGGGCTAACACTGAAGCTTTCTTT. Translation gives CSVDRANTEAFF. The chain uses TRBV29-1 and TRBJ1-1; D is uncertain. CDR3 length equals 12 residues. Trimming shortened V by 3 bases and J by 2 bases, and 7 bases separated the two germline ends. Looked up from germline, CDR1 is SQVTM and CDR2 is ANQGSEA.

V is TRBV19 and J is TRBJ1-1; D is undetermined. The CDR3 contains 13 residues. Looked up from germline, CDR1 is LNHDA and CDR2 is SQIVND (reference sequence). V was pared by 5 bases and J by 1 base, with 8 bases between. In nucleotides, the CDR3 is TGTGCCAGTAGTTGGTCGGGGAACACTGAAGCTTTCTTT. The encoded protein is CASSWSGNTEAFF.

The genes are TRBV18 and TRBJ2-5, with D tentatively TRBD1 or TRBD2 (5 bases each). Germline V gives CDR1 KGHSH, CDR2 LQKENI. The CDR3 has 14 amino acids. The V end lost 5 bases, the J end lost 4 bases, and 14 bases lay between the germline ends. CDR3 protein: CASSAGTVPETQYF. CDR3 bases: TGTGCCAGCTCAGCCGGGACGGTCCCAGAGACCCAGTACTTC. The variable domain in full, with the rest retrieved from reference TRBV18 and TRBJ2-5, is NAGVMQNPRHLVRRRGQEARLRCSPMKGHSHVYWYRQLPEEGLKFMVYLQKENIIDESGMPKERFSAEFPKEGPSILRIQQVVRGDSAAYFCASSAGTVPETQYFGPGTRLLVL.

This clone was picked up a small number of times. The chain couples TRBV5-6 to TRBJ2-1, with TRBD2 identical over 8 bases. CDR3 length equals 17 residues. V gave up 6 bases and J gave up 0 bases; unmatched junction bases: 11. The V gene's germline CDR1 is SGHDT and CDR2 YYEEEE. The chain's CDR3 is CASTIGAGVLSYNEQFF. DNA of the CDR3: TGTGCCAGCACGATCGGAGCGGGGGTCCTCTCCTACAATGAGCAGTTCTTC.

This clone came up a few times. The CDR3 DNA reads TGTGCCAGCAGCTTAGAACAGACCTATGGCTACACCTTC. Its protein product is CASSLEQTYGYTF. This chain links TRBV7-9 with TRBJ1-2; D gene unclear. Trimming removed 1 base at V and 4 bases at J, with 7 bases between. Germline CDR1 and CDR2: SEHNR and FQNEAQ (reference sequence). The CDR3 is made up of 13 amino acids.

This clone has just a few counts. The chain links TRBV2 to TRBJ2-3, with 11 bases fitting TRBD1. The CDR3 length is 15 residues. Germline assignment: CDR1 SNHLY and CDR2 FYNNEI. The V gene end was trimmed by 3 bases and the J gene end by 4 bases; junction bases not matched to a gene: 3. The CDR3 DNA sequence: TGTGCCAGCAGTGAGGGGACAGGGGGTCCAGATACGCAGTATTTT. It translates to CASSEGTGGPDTQYF.

This clone showed up just a few times. This sequence joins TRBV6-1 and TRBJ2-4; D remains ambiguous. The CDR3 runs 14 residues. The germline gives CDR1 MNHNS, CDR2 SASEGT. Trimming took 1 base from V and 5 from J, leaving 9 bases between them. The CDR3: CASSEGLRENIQYF. CDR3 bases: TGTGCCAGCAGTGAAGGCCTTCGGGAAAACATTCAGTACTTC.

V gene TRBV30 combines with J gene TRBJ1-3, with D perhaps TRBD1 (5 bases). The CDR3 covers 13 residues. V lost 7 bases, J lost 4 bases, and 14 bases lay in between. Germline V gives CDR1 GTSNPN, CDR2 SVGIG (reference sequence). The CDR3: CAYGGGSGNTIYF. CDR3 in DNA: TGTGCCTACGGCGGGGGGTCAGGAAACACCATATATTTT.

This clone turned up a few times. J is TRBJ2-1 and V is TRBV5-1, with D maybe TRBD2 (5 bases). The CDR3 covers 16 residues. Germline CDR1 reads SGHRS; CDR2 reads YFSETQ. V was pared by 0 bases and J by 2 bases, with 12 bases between. CDR3 sequence: CASSLAAGRTYNEQFF. As DNA, the CDR3 is TGCGCCAGCAGCTTGGCCGCGGGTAGGACCTACAATGAGCAGTTCTTC. The complete variable domain, with remaining parts taken from reference TRBV5-1 and TRBJ2-1, reads KAGVTQTPRYLIKTRGQQVTLSCSPISGHRSVSWYQQTPGQGLQFLFEYFSETQRNKGNFPGRFSGRQFSNSRSEMNVSTLELGDSALYLCASSLAAGRTYNEQFFGPGTRLTVL.